A single sample is the source of the 21 T cell receptor beta chains below, sequenced in a study of graft-versus-host responses after intestinal transplantation. The data were produced by immunoSEQ multiplex PCR, yet TCRdb's version contains in-frame clones alone and is incomplete. The sample lists around 110,000 clones; over 75% were seen once. The antigens these receptors bind are not known. The specimen was unstimulated CD4+ T cells sorted from spleen or lymph node cells, collected before intestinal transplant. Receptors were obtained from a human donor who received an intestinal transplant.

This sequence joins TRBV28 and TRBJ2-6; D is unclear. This CDR3 region has 16 residues. Germline V gene lookup returns CDR1 MDHEN and CDR2 SYDVKM. The V gene lost 4 bases and the J gene lost 2 bases, with 12 bases spanning the gap. CDR3 nucleotide sequence: TGTGCCAGCAGTTCTCTCGCTAATACTGGGGCCAACGTCCTGACTTTC. It encodes CASSSLANTGANVLTF.

Here the CDR3 DNA reads TGTGCCAGCAGGACCCTAGCCCTCTCCACAGATACGCAGTATTTT. Translated: CASRTLALSTDTQYF. The chain couples TRBV2 to TRBJ2-3; TRBD2 might be the D (5 bases). V was trimmed by 6 bases and J by 2 bases, leaving 15 bases between them. This CDR3 is built from 15 residues. Per germline, CDR1 SNHLY and CDR2 FYNNEI.

The chain couples TRBV6-5 to TRBJ2-7; TRBD1 matches 11 bases. The CDR3 loop spans 15 amino acids. V lost 5 bases to trimming and J lost 7 bases; unmatched junction nucleotides: 10. The germline CDR1 and CDR2 sequences are MNHEY and SVGAGI. The CDR3 spells CASSPGTGGWWEQYF. The DNA of the CDR3 is TGTGCCAGCAGTCCGGGGACAGGGGGATGGTGGGAGCAGTACTTC.

This chain links TRBV7-2 with TRBJ2-5, with 9 bases lining up with TRBD1. The J call may be faulty, since TRBJ2-7 better matches the DNA end. This CDR3 is built from 13 residues. CDR1 is SGHTA, CDR2 FQGNSA, per germline. CDR3 in amino acids: CASSLDRGDEQYF. The CDR3 region has the DNA TGTGCCAGCAGCCTCGACAGGGGGGACGAGCAGTACTTC.

The CDR3 region is CASSEEGASGANVLTF. In nucleotides, the CDR3 is TGTGCCAGTAGTGAGGAGGGGGCGTCTGGGGCCAACGTCCTGACTTTC. This rearrangement joins TRBV19 to TRBJ2-6, with D perhaps TRBD1 (7 bases). CDR3 length: 16 amino acids. Germline CDR1 reads LNHDA; CDR2 reads SQIVND (reference sequence). V lost 5 bases and J lost 1, with 12 bases in between.

This chain links TRBV27 with TRBJ2-7, with 7 nucleotides matching TRBD2. CDR3 length equals 14 residues. Per germline, CDR1 MNHEY and CDR2 SMNVEV (reference sequence). J was trimmed by 4 bases and V by 5 bases; bases with no gene match: 8. CDR3 region: CASSPRGGSYEQYF. The CDR3 nucleotides read TGTGCCAGCAGTCCCCGCGGCGGGAGTTACGAGCAGTACTTC.

J is TRBJ2-3 and V is TRBV11-2; TRBD2 agrees at 12 bases. Germline-derived CDR1 and CDR2 are SGHAT and FQNNGV. The CDR3 loop spans 16 amino acids. The V segment lost 5 bases and the J segment 6 bases; nucleotides outside the gene matches: 9. The CDR3 sequence is CASSVPLAGGRDTQYF. The CDR3 DNA sequence: TGTGCCAGCAGCGTACCACTAGCGGGGGGCCGCGATACGCAGTATTTT.

The rearrangement uses TRBV7-9 and TRBJ1-4; 10 bases line up with TRBD1. The CDR3 extends over 17 amino acids. Germline assignment: CDR1 SEHNR and CDR2 FQNEAQ (reference sequence). J gave up 8 bases and V 5 bases, and 14 bases lay outside the gene matches. CDR3: CASSGRDRGVSGEKLFF. In DNA form, the CDR3 reads TGTGCCAGCAGCGGCCGGGACAGGGGAGTCAGTGGGGAAAAACTGTTTTTT.

The chain joins TRBV6-5 to TRBJ2-3; TRBD1 agrees at 8 bases. Germline V CDR1 and CDR2: MNHEY, SVGAGI. V shed 6 bases, J shed 3 bases, and the junction held 2 bases outside the gene matches. The CDR3 runs 13 residues. DNA of the CDR3: TGTGCCAGCAGCAGGGGGCGAACAGATACGCAGTATTTT. Translated: CASSRGRTDTQYF.

This chain links TRBV9 with TRBJ1-2; a weak D match, TRBD1 (6 bases). Germline V gene lookup returns CDR1 SGDLS and CDR2 YYNGEE. This CDR3 is built from 15 residues. V lost 2 bases and J lost 1, with 12 bases in between. DNA of the CDR3: TGTGCCAGCAGCGTTGGACAGTCGGGTAACTATGGCTACACCTTC. This gives the protein CASSVGQSGNYGYTF. The whole variable domain, remainder taken from reference TRBV9 and TRBJ1-2, is DSGVTQTPKHLITATGQRVTLRCSPRSGDLSVYWYQQSLDQGLQFLIQYYNGEERAKGNILERFSAQQFPDLHSELNLSSLELGDSALYFCASSVGQSGNYGYTFGSGTRLTVV.

V is TRBV28 and J is TRBJ2-7; TRBD1 is a possible D gene (6 bases). The ends were cut back, 5 bases at V and 4 bases at J, with 12 bases in the middle. Germline CDR1 MDHEN, CDR2 SYDVKM. The CDR3 is 13 residues long. The DNA of the CDR3 is TGTGCCAGCAGTACCTACAGGGCGTACGAGCAGTACTTC. Amino acids: CASSTYRAYEQYF.

This clone was observed a few times. Written as DNA, the CDR3 is TGTGCCACCCATCGACTAGCGGGGACTACCGGGGAGCTGTTTTTT. This sequence encodes CATHRLAGTTGELFF. V and J are TRBV6-5 and TRBJ2-2, with 11 bases identical to TRBD2. The CDR3 has 15 residues. The germline CDR1 and CDR2 sequences are MNHEY and SVGAGI. V lost 10 bases to trimming and J lost 5 bases; unmatched junction nucleotides: 9.

The chain combines TRBV29-1 with TRBJ2-7; 9 positions match TRBD1. Germline CDR1 SQVTM, CDR2 ANQGSEA. The CDR3 sequence is 11 residues long. The V segment lost 6 bases and the J segment 6 bases; nucleotides outside the gene matches: 3. CDR3 nucleotide sequence: TGCAGCGTGTGGACAGGGGTCGAGCAGTACTTC. It translates to CSVWTGVEQYF.

The V and J genes are TRBV6-1 and TRBJ1-1; D is possibly TRBD1 (5 bases). CDR1 and CDR2 from the germline V gene are MNHNS and SASEGT. The CDR3 runs 14 residues. V lost 6 bases, J lost 1 base, and 12 bases lay in between. CDR3 protein: CASSLGLSNTEAFF. The CDR3 coding sequence is TGTGCCAGCAGCTTGGGACTTTCGAACACTGAAGCTTTCTTT.

The V gene is TRBV10-2, the J gene TRBJ1-4; 7 nucleotides align to TRBD1. The CDR3 covers 14 residues. The germline gives CDR1 WSHSY, CDR2 SAAADI. V shed 3 bases, J shed 8 bases, and the junction held 6 bases outside the gene matches. CDR3 bases: TGCGCCAGCAGTGACCCGGCAGGGGGAGAAAAACTGTTTTTT. Its translation: CASSDPAGGEKLFF.

The chain has TRBV11-2 and TRBJ1-2, with no clear D. The CDR3 loop spans 14 amino acids. V shed 4 bases and J shed 5 bases, with 14 bases lying between them. Germline-derived CDR1 and CDR2 are SGHAT and FQNNGV. The CDR3 spells CASSSDGQIYGYTF. In DNA form, the CDR3 reads TGTGCCAGCAGCTCCGATGGGCAAATTTATGGCTACACCTTC.

This clone was recorded once. The chain employs TRBV28 and TRBJ2-5, with unresolved D. Trimming left V 6 bases short and J 3 bases short, with 14 bases between. The CDR3 sequence is 14 residues long. Germline-derived CDR1 and CDR2 are MDHEN and SYDVKM. The CDR3 loop reads CASSPGWMEETQYF. The CDR3 DNA reads as TGTGCCAGCAGCCCGGGTTGGATGGAAGAGACCCAGTACTTC.

The chain carries TRBV11-2 and TRBJ2-7, with 7 positions matching TRBD1. The CDR3 is 17 residues long. V dropped 1 base and J dropped 2; count of bases not matched to a gene: 11. The germline V gene encodes CDR1 SGHAT and CDR2 FQNNGV. CDR3 amino acids: CASSLVSTGVLPYEQYF. In DNA, the CDR3 is TGTGCCAGCAGCTTAGTCTCTACAGGGGTCCTACCCTACGAGCAGTACTTC.

The chain is built from TRBV6-1 and TRBJ1-2; D is possibly TRBD1 (6 bases). CDR1 is MNHNS and CDR2 is SASEGT in the germline V gene. Between the trimmed V and J ends, which lost 2 bases and 7 bases, there was a span of 11 bases. CDR3 length: 13 amino acids. CDR3: CASSELGGSGYTF. The CDR3 nucleotides read TGTGCCAGCAGTGAACTAGGGGGATCTGGCTACACCTTC.

The chain carries TRBV15 and TRBJ2-1, with D maybe TRBD2 (5 bases). Germline values: CDR1 LNHNV, CDR2 YYDKDF (reference sequence). Trimming took 4 bases from V and 1 from J, leaving 11 bases between them. The CDR3 sequence is 15 residues long. The CDR3 loop is CATSTDSWSYNEQFF. The CDR3 region has the DNA TGTGCCACCAGCACGGACTCCTGGTCCTACAATGAGCAGTTCTTC.

V usage is TRBV7-2 and J usage is TRBJ2-3; weak D call: TRBD2 (6 bases). The CDR3 is made up of 15 amino acids. V lost 4 bases, J lost 0 bases, and 11 bases lay in between. The germline gives CDR1 SGHTA, CDR2 FQGNSA. The CDR3 coding sequence is TGTGCCAGCAGCTCATCCGGGACTAGCACAGATACGCAGTATTTT. As protein: CASSSSGTSTDTQYF.